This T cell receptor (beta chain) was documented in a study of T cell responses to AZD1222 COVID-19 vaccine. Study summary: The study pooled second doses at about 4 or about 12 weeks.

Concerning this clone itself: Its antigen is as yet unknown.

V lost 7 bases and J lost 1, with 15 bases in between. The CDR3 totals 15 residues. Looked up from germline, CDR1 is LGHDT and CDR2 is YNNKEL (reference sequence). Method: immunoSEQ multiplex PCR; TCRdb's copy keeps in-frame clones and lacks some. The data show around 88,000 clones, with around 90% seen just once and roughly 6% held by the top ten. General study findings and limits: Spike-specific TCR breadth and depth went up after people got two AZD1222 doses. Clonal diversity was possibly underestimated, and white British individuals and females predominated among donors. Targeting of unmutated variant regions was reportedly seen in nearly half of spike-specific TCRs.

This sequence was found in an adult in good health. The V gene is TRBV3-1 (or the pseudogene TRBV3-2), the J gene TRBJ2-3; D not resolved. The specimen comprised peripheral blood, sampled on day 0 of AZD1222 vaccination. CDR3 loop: CASTDPGSGTDTQYF. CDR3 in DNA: TGTGCCAGCACCGATCCGGGCTCGGGCACAGATACGCAGTATTTT.